These 25 T cell receptor beta chains were sequenced from one sample in a study of T-cell memory formation after mild COVID-19. TCRdb passed the 5' RACE reads through MiXCR, listing each CDR3 protein once. The table records 300,000 or so distinct CDR3 sequences, roughly 15% of them present only once. Sequenced input: PBMCs or a T cell subset sorted from them (not recorded which). These TCRs come from a man aged 18 to 35 who had mild COVID-19 (a few samples of this study predate the infection). Cell type and time point are not known.

Ten or more counts support this clonotype. The rearrangement uses TRBV7-9 and TRBJ2-1, with D unclear. The CDR3 loop spans 13 amino acids. Per the germline V gene, CDR1 is SEHNR and CDR2 is FQNEAQ (reference sequence). V was shortened by 2 bases and J by 4 bases, with 6 bases between the two germline ends. In DNA form, the CDR3 reads TGTGCCAGCAGCTTACTAGGGTACAATGAGCAGTTCTTC. Residues: CASSLLGYNEQFF.

This clonotype was recorded a few times. The chain uses TRBV4-3 and TRBJ2-5; 11 bases map to TRBD1. There are 15 residues in the CDR3. Trimming took 4 bases from V and 5 from J; bases not matched to a gene: 6. CDR1 is LGHNA and CDR2 is YSLEER in the germline V gene. The CDR3 loop is CASSLGTGGTETQYF. CDR3 DNA sequence: TGCGCCAGCAGCCTTGGGACAGGGGGTACGGAGACCCAGTACTTC.

This clonotype turned up a few times. This sequence joins TRBV7-8 and TRBJ2-1; 8 nucleotides agree with TRBD2. The CDR3 is made up of 14 amino acids. V was pared by 2 bases and J by 8 bases, with 5 bases of the junction left unmatched. Germline CDR1 reads SGHVS; CDR2 reads FQNEAQ. The CDR3 DNA follows: TGTGCCAGCAGCTTACCGGGACTAGTGGATGAGCAGTTCTTC. Amino acids: CASSLPGLVDEQFF.

CDR3 residues: CSARDLSEPLNTEAFF. The CDR3 DNA is TGCAGTGCTAGAGATCTCTCAGAGCCTTTGAACACTGAAGCTTTCTTT. V and J are TRBV20-1 and TRBJ1-1; D not certain. The germline gives CDR1 DFQATT, CDR2 SNEGSKA (reference sequence). This CDR3 spans 16 amino acids. V was cut by 0 bases and J by 0 bases, with 14 bases left in between.

This chain uses TRBV5-4 with TRBJ2-7; the match to TRBD2 covers 10 bases. V was clipped by 4 bases and J by 2 bases; unmatched bases: 9. The CDR3 has 16 residues. The germline gives CDR1 SGHNT, CDR2 YYREEE (reference sequence). The CDR3 DNA reads as TGTGCCAGCAGCCCCGCCGCTAGCGGGGGCCCCTACGAGCAGTACTTC. It is translated as CASSPAASGGPYEQYF.

This clonotype has a count of ten or more. The chain is built from TRBV6-6 and TRBJ2-1, with 10 positions matching TRBD2. Germline lookup yields CDR1 MNHNY and CDR2 SVGAGI (reference sequence). The CDR3 covers 16 residues. With 5 bases clipped from V and 4 bases from J, the junction kept 8 bases outside the gene matches. The CDR3 protein is CASSRTLAGEYNEQFF. The CDR3 DNA follows: TGTGCCAGCAGTCGGACCCTAGCGGGGGAGTACAATGAGCAGTTCTTC.

J is TRBJ2-2 and V is TRBV5-6; D possibly corresponds to TRBD1 (6 bases). In germline, CDR1 is SGHDT, CDR2 YYEEEE. V dropped 4 bases and J dropped 3 bases, with 16 bases sitting between them. CDR3 length equals 16 residues. This CDR3 is CASSNTGKGYTGELFF. The CDR3 coding sequence is TGTGCCAGCAGCAATACAGGGAAAGGGTACACCGGGGAGCTGTTTTTT.

This clonotype was counted between two and nine times. The J gene is TRBJ2-7, the V gene TRBV2; D may be TRBD1 or TRBD2 (5 bases each). Deletions cut 6 bases from V and 3 bases from J, with 21 bases between. Germline CDR1 SNHLY, CDR2 FYNNEI. This CDR3 spans 16 amino acids. CDR3 sequence (DNA): TGTGCCAGCAGCGCTACCCGGGACCGAGACTACTACGAGCAGTACTTC. Translating it yields CASSATRDRDYYEQYF.

This clonotype was recorded at least ten times. The chain links TRBV24-1 to TRBJ2-5; no clear D gene. The germline gives CDR1 KGHDR, CDR2 SFDVKD. V lost 4 bases, J lost 5 bases, and 13 bases lay in between. The CDR3 consists of 14 residues. Written as DNA, the CDR3 is TGTGCCACCAGTGACCCAAGGGCGACGGAGACCCAGTACTTC. It codes for CATSDPRATETQYF.

This clonotype was observed a handful of times. The V gene is TRBV7-9, the J gene TRBJ2-1, with 14 bases aligning to TRBD2. Per germline, CDR1 SEHNR and CDR2 FQNEAQ (reference sequence). Trimming took 5 bases from V and 16 from J; bases not matched to a gene: 4. This CDR3 is built from 12 residues. Written as DNA, the CDR3 is TGTGCCAGCAGCCCGGGACTAGCGGGGGCTTTCTTC. Translated, it gives CASSPGLAGAFF.

This clonotype was seen a few times. The chain joins TRBV20-1 to TRBJ2-1; D might be TRBD1 (7 bases). CDR3 size: 13 residues. Trimming shortened V by 5 bases and J by 6 bases, and 14 bases separated the two germline ends. Germline V CDR1 and CDR2: DFQATT, SNEGSKA (reference sequence). The CDR3, as DNA: TGCAGTGCTTCCCAGGGGGGAGTCAATGAGCAGTTCTTC. It translates to CSASQGGVNEQFF.

This clonotype was detected a few times. J is TRBJ2-4 and V is TRBV12-3 or TRBV12-4, with 8 positions matching TRBD1. CDR3 size: 15 residues. J was trimmed by 3 bases and V by 6 bases; bases with no gene match: 7. The CDR3 DNA sequence: TGTGCCAGCAGATCCAGGGGGCCGGACAAAAACATTCAGTACTTC. Encoded protein: CASRSRGPDKNIQYF.

This chain uses TRBV5-1 with TRBJ2-3, with TRBD2 matching over 9 bases. CDR1 is SGHRS, CDR2 YFSETQ, per germline. The CDR3 is 16 residues long. The V segment lost 1 base and the J segment 3 bases; nucleotides outside the gene matches: 6. In DNA, the CDR3 is TGCGCCAGCAGCTTGTTCAGCGGGGGGTATACAGATACGCAGTATTTT. Encoded protein: CASSLFSGGYTDTQYF.

The CDR3 DNA reads as TGTGCCAGCAGCCCCATGGGGGGGGTAGTCACAGATACGCAGTATTTT. Protein sequence: CASSPMGGVVTDTQYF. The V and J genes are TRBV7-2 and TRBJ2-3; TRBD2 matches at 7 bases. With V trimmed by 5 bases and J by 2 bases, 10 bases remained unmatched. CDR1 SGHTA and CDR2 FQGNSA come from the germline V gene. The CDR3 runs 16 residues.

This clonotype was recorded a few times. The chain's CDR3 is CASSLGTGIAGELFF. CDR3 sequence (DNA): TGCGCCAGCAGCTTGGGGACAGGGATCGCCGGGGAGCTGTTTTTT. The gene calls are TRBV5-1 and TRBJ2-2, with 8 nucleotides matching TRBD1. The CDR3 loop spans 15 amino acids. The V and J ends lost 0 bases and 6 bases, in that order; junction bases with no gene match: 4. Germline V gene lookup returns CDR1 SGHRS and CDR2 YFSETQ.

This chain connects TRBV6-2 or TRBV6-3 to TRBJ2-2; the D is unclear. This CDR3 spans 15 amino acids. V shed 2 bases and J shed 0 bases, with 7 bases lying between them. Germline V gene lookup returns CDR1 MNHEY and CDR2 SVGEGT. DNA of the CDR3: TGTGCCAGCAGTTACCTAAGTCCGAACACCGGGGAGCTGTTTTTT. Translation: CASSYLSPNTGELFF.

The chain has TRBV3-1 and TRBJ1-1, with TRBD1 as a possible D gene (5 bases). The CDR3 is 14 amino acids. Germline CDR1 LGHDT, CDR2 YNNKEL (reference sequence). V was cut by 4 bases and J by 1 base, with 10 bases left in between. CDR3 sequence (DNA): TGTGCCAGCAGCCCATTTGGGGGGAACACTGAAGCTTTCTTT. The encoded protein is CASSPFGGNTEAFF.

This clonotype was counted many times. This CDR3 reads CASSLQSSYNEQFF. In DNA, the CDR3 is TGCGCCAGCAGCTTGCAGAGCTCCTACAATGAGCAGTTCTTC. The gene calls are TRBV5-1 and TRBJ2-1; unclear D gene. The V end was cut by 1 base, the J end by 0 bases, with 5 bases between. Per the germline V gene, CDR1 is SGHRS and CDR2 is YFSETQ. This CDR3 has 14 residues.

This clonotype has just a few counts. This chain uses TRBV5-1 with TRBJ1-2; 9 bases align to TRBD1. The CDR3 consists of 13 residues. V lost 5 bases to trimming and J lost 6 bases; unmatched junction nucleotides: 5. The V gene's germline CDR1 is SGHRS and CDR2 YFSETQ. Here the CDR3 reads CASSTGTGNGYTF. The CDR3 DNA sequence: TGCGCCAGCAGTACCGGGACAGGGAATGGCTACACCTTC. The whole variable domain, filled in from reference TRBV5-1 and TRBJ1-2, reads KAGVTQTPRYLIKTRGQQVTLSCSPISGHRSVSWYQQTPGQGLQFLFEYFSETQRNKGNFPGRFSGRQFSNSRSEMNVSTLELGDSALYLCASSTGTGNGYTFGSGTRLTVV.

This chain links TRBV6-1 with TRBJ2-1, with TRBD2 matching 9 bases. The J segment lost 4 bases and the V segment lost 10 bases, leaving 17 bases of the junction unmatched. CDR3 length: 17 residues. Looked up from germline, CDR1 is MNHNS and CDR2 is SASEGT. Written as DNA, the CDR3 is TGTGCCAACTATCCCCCGACTCTTCTAGCGGGGTACAATGAGCAGTTCTTC. The encoded protein is CANYPPTLLAGYNEQFF.

This clonotype has ten or more counts. The rearrangement links TRBV5-1 to TRBJ2-5; 12 bases agree with TRBD2. This CDR3 is 16 amino acids long. Germline V gene data show CDR1 as SGHRS and CDR2 as YFSETQ. V shed 3 bases and J 1 base; nucleotides not matched to a gene: 4. The CDR3 reads CASSSLAGGTQETQYF. The CDR3 DNA sequence: TGCGCCAGCAGCTCGCTAGCGGGGGGGACCCAAGAGACCCAGTACTTC.

This clonotype was observed a handful of times. This sequence joins TRBV2 and TRBJ2-7; no clear D. The germline V gene encodes CDR1 SNHLY and CDR2 FYNNEI. This CDR3 has 13 amino acids. With 3 bases removed from V and 6 bases from J, the gap between germline ends came to 12 bases. In DNA form, the CDR3 reads TGTGCCAGCAGTGAGATCCTAAACAGCGAGCAGTACTTC. Its protein product is CASSEILNSEQYF.

CDR3 DNA: TGTGCCAGCTCACAGGAGCGGTCCTCCTATAATTCACCCCTCCACTTT. It is translated as CASSQERSSYNSPLHF. V usage is TRBV18 and J usage is TRBJ1-6, with D hard to call. The CDR3 covers 16 residues. Trimming pared 4 bases from V and 0 bases from J, leaving 10 bases between. From germline, CDR1 is KGHSH and CDR2 LQKENI.

This rearrangement joins TRBV7-2 to TRBJ2-5; 13 bases match TRBD2. The germline V gene has CDR1 SGHTA and CDR2 FQGNSA. Germline trimming cut 5 bases from V and 6 bases from J; bases unmatched to any gene: 9. The CDR3 runs to 16 residues. CDR3 nucleotides: TGTGCCAGCAGCCAAGAAGGGACTAGCGGGGTAAAGACCCAGTACTTC. Residues: CASSQEGTSGVKTQYF.

The V call is TRBV7-8, the J call TRBJ2-5, with 12 positions matching TRBD2. The CDR3 has 17 amino acids. Trimming took 1 base from V and 4 from J; bases not matched to a gene: 7. Germline CDR1 SGHVS, CDR2 FQNEAQ. DNA of the CDR3: TGTGCCAGCAGCTTAGTTGCGACTAGCGGGGGTGGAGAGACCCAGTACTTC. The encoded protein is CASSLVATSGGGETQYF.